A few counts support the clone carrying this T cell receptor beta chain. The source of the sample is a study of blood T cell repertoires in COVID-19. Study-wide context: From T cells, B-cell-depleted T cells, or PBMCs came the material, which was cDNA or gDNA.

The CDR3 extends over 13 amino acids. CDR1 and CDR2 from the germline V gene are KGHSH and LQKENI. Trimming shortened V by 3 bases and J by 7 bases, and 13 bases separated the two germline ends. The data were produced by immunoSEQ multiplex PCR, yet TCRdb's version contains in-frame clones alone and is incomplete. The data show about 48,000 clones, over 75% seen once. This TCR was sampled from a man between 65 and 85 years old with acute or convalescent COVID-19. Sample: peripheral blood. V is TRBV18 and J is TRBJ2-7; D might be TRBD2 (5 bases). CDR3 DNA sequence: TGTGCCAGCTCACCGGGAGTCTCGGAAGAGCAGTACTTC. Translated, it gives CASSPGVSEEQYF.